This T cell receptor beta chain is drawn from a study of cytomegalovirus exposure and HLA in healthy donors. With respect to this clone: The antigen is not known.

Amplification used 60 Vbeta primers and 13 Jbeta primers. The repertoire was sequenced with immunoSEQ multiplex PCR; TCRdb's copy has only in-frame clones and lacks some. Of some 130,000 clones listed, 65% to 80% were seen once; the top ten hold around 1.6%. V lost 4 bases, J lost 4 bases, and 15 bases lay in between. Germline assignment: CDR1 SGDLS and CDR2 YYNGEE. The CDR3 totals 15 residues. Overall study results and limits: The authors reported that TCR beta sequences could predict HLA-A and HLA-B alleles. These predictions were accurate for most subjects in the first cohort. Donors were assumed by presence/absence analyses to have roughly uniform sequencing depth. It was likely that a cluster of highly shared sequence variants was a sequencing artifact.

Source material: PBMCs. V gene TRBV9 combines with J gene TRBJ2-1; D may be TRBD2 (6 bases). This TCR was sampled from a human donor in good health. The CDR3 region has the DNA TGTGCCAGCAGCCCCAGTAGCGGAGCGTACAATGAGCAGTTCTTC. This codes for CASSPSSGAYNEQFF.